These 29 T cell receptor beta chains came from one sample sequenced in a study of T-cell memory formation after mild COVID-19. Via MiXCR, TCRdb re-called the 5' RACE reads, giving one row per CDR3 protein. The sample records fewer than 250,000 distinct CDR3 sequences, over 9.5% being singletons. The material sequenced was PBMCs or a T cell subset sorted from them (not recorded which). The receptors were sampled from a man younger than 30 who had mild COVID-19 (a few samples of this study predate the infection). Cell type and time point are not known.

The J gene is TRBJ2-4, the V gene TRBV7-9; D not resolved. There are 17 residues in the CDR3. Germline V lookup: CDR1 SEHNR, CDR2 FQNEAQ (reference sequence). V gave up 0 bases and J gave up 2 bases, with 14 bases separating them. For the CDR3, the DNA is TGTGCCAGCAGCTTAGCCGCTTCCCCCCAAACCAAAAACATTCAGTACTTC. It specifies CASSLAASPQTKNIQYF. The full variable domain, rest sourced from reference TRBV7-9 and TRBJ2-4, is DTGVSQNPRHKITKRGQNVTFRCDPISEHNRLYWYRQTLGQGPEFLTYFQNEAQLEKSRLLSDRFSAERPKGSFSTLEIQRTEQGDSAMYLCASSLAASPQTKNIQYFGAGTRLSVL.

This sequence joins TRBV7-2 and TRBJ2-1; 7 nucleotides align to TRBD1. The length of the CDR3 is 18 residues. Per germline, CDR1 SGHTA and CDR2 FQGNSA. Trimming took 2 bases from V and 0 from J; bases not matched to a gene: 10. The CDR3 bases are TGTGCCAGCAGCTTAAGGGGGCAGGGCACTCTCTCCTACAATGAGCAGTTCTTC. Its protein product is CASSLRGQGTLSYNEQFF.

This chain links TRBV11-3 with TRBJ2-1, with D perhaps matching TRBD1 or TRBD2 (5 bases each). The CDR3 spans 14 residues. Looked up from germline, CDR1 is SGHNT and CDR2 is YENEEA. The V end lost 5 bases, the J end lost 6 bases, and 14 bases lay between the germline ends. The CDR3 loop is CASSPQEGTNEQFF. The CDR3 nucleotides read TGTGCCAGCAGCCCCCAGGAAGGGACCAATGAGCAGTTCTTC.

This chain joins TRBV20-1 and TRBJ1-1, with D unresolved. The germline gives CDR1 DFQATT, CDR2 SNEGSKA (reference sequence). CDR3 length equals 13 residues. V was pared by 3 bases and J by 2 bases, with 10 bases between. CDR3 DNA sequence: TGCAGTGCTAGCGCCGGGATTAACACTGAAGCTTTCTTT. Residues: CSASAGINTEAFF.

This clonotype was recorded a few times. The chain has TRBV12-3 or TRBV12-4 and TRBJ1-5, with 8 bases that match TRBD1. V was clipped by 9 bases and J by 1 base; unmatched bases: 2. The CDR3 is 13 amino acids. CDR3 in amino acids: CASNRGSNQPQHF. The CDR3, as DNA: TGTGCCAGTAACAGGGGGAGCAATCAGCCCCAGCATTTT.

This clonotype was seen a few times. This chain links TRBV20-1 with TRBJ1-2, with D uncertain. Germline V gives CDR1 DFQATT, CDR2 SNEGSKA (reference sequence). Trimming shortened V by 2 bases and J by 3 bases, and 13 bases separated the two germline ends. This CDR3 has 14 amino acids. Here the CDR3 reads CSARIPGSHYGYTF. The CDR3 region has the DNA TGCAGTGCTAGAATTCCGGGCAGTCACTATGGCTACACCTTC.

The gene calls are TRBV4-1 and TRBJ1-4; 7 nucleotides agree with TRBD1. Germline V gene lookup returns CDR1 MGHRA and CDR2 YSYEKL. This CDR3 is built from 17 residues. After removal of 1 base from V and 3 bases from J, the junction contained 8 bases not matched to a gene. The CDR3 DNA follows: TGCGCCAGCAGCCAAGTTAAGGGGGCGCGGGCTAATGAAAAACTGTTTTTT. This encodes CASSQVKGARANEKLFF.

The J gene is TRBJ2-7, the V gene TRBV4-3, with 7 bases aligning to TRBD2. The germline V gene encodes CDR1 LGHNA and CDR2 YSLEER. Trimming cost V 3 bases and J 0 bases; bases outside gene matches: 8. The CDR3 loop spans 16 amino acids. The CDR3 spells CASSQGVGGYSYEQYF. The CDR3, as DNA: TGCGCCAGCAGCCAGGGGGTGGGGGGGTACTCCTACGAGCAGTACTTC.

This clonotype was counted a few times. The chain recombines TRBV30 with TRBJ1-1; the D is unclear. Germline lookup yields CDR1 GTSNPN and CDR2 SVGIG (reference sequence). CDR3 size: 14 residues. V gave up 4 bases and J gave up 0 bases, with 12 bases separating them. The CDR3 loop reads CAWKQPSLNTEAFF. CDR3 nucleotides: TGTGCCTGGAAGCAGCCAAGCTTGAACACTGAAGCTTTCTTT.

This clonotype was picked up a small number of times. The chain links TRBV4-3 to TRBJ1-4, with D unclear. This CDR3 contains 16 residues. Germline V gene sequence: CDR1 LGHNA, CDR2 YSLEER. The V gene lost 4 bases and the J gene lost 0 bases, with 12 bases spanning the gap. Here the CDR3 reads CASSLRRGSTNEKLFF. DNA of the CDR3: TGCGCCAGCAGCCTAAGGCGGGGATCAACTAATGAAAAACTGTTTTTT.

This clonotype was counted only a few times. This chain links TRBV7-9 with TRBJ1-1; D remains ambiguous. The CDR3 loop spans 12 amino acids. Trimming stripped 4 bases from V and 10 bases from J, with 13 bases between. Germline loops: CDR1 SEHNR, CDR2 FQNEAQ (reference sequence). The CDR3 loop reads CASSSRSGRAFF. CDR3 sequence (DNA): TGTGCCAGCAGCTCCCGCTCCGGTCGAGCTTTCTTT.

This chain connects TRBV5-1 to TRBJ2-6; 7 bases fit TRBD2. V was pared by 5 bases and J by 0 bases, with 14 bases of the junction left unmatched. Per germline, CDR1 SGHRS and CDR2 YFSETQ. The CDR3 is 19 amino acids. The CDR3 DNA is TGCGCCAGCAGTAGGAGGGGCAGGGAGGGAAACTCTGGGGCCAACGTCCTGACTTTC. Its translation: CASSRRGREGNSGANVLTF.

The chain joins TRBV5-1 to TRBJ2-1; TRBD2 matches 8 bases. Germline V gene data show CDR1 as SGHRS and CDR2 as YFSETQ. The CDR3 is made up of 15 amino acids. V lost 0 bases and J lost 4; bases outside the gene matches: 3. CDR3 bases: TGCGCCAGCAGCTTGGTCTCGGGGGGGTACAATGAGCAGTTCTTC. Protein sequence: CASSLVSGGYNEQFF.

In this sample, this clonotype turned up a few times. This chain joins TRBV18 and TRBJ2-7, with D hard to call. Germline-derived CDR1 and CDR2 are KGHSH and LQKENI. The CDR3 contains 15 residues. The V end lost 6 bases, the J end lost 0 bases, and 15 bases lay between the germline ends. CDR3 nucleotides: TGTGCCAGCTCCCCCCGTGGCCGAAGCTCCTACGAGCAGTACTTC. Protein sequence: CASSPRGRSSYEQYF.

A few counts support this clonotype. Written as DNA, the CDR3 is TGCGCCAGCAGCCAGAGGACAGGGGCGACCAATGAGCAGTTCTTC. It specifies CASSQRTGATNEQFF. The chain links TRBV4-3 to TRBJ2-1; TRBD1 matches 9 bases. CDR1 and CDR2 (germline): LGHNA, YSLEER. The CDR3 spans 15 residues. The V and J ends lost 3 bases and 6 bases, in that order; junction bases with no gene match: 6.

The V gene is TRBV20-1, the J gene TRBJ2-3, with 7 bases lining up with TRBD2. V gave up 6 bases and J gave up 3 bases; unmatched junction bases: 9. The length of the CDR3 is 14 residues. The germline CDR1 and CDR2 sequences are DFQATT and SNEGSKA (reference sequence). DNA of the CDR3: TGCAGTGCCGCCCCTGCGGGAGCAACAGATACGCAGTATTTT. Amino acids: CSAAPAGATDTQYF.

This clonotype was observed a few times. The CDR3 spells CASSRVYGYTF. DNA for the CDR3: TGTGCCAGCAGTCGAGTATATGGCTACACCTTC. The V call is TRBV28, the J call TRBJ1-2; D unresolved. Trimming took 5 bases from V and 5 from J, leaving 6 bases between them. Germline assignment: CDR1 MDHEN and CDR2 SYDVKM. This CDR3 has 11 residues.

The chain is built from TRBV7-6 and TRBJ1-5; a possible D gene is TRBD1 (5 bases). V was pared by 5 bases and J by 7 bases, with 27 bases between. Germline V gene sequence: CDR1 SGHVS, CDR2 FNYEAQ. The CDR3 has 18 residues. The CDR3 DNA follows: TGTGCCAGCAGCGCAACCACCCCAAGCGGGGCTTGGCACCAGCCCCAGCATTTT. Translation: CASSATTPSGAWHQPQHF.

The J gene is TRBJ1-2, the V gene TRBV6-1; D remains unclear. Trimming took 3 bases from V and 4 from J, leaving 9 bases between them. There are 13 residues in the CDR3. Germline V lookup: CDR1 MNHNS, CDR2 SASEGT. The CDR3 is CASSDAGIYGYTF. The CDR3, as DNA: TGTGCCAGCAGTGACGCGGGGATCTATGGCTACACCTTC.

In nucleotides, the CDR3 is TGCAGTGCTACCCCGACTAGCGGACGCACAGATACGCAGTATTTT. Translated, it gives CSATPTSGRTDTQYF. The V gene is TRBV20-1, the J gene TRBJ2-3, with 9 bases aligning to TRBD2. The V and J ends lost 4 bases and 1 base, in that order; junction bases with no gene match: 6. This CDR3 contains 15 residues. CDR1 is DFQATT and CDR2 is SNEGSKA in the germline V gene (reference sequence).

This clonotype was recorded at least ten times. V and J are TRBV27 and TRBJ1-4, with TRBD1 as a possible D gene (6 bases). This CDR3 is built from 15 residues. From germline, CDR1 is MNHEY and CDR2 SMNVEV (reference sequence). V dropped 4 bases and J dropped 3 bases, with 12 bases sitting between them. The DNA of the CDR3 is TGTGCCAGCAGTTGGGGGGGCGGCTCTAATGAAAAACTGTTTTTT. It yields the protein CASSWGGGSNEKLFF.

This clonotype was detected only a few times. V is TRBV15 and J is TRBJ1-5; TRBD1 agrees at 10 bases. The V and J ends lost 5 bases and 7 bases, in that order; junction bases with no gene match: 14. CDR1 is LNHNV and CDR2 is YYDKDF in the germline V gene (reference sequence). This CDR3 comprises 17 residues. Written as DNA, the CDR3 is TGTGCCACCAGCCCACGGGGGTGGACAGGGGGAGGACAGCCCCAGCATTTT. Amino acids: CATSPRGWTGGGQPQHF.

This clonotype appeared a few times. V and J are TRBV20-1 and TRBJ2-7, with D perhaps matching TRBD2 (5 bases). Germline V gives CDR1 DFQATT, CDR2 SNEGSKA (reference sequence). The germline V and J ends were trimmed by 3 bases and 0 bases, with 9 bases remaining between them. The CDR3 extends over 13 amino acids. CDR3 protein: CSASEGISYEQYV. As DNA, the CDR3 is TGCAGTGCTAGTGAGGGAATCTCCTACGAGCAGTACGTC.

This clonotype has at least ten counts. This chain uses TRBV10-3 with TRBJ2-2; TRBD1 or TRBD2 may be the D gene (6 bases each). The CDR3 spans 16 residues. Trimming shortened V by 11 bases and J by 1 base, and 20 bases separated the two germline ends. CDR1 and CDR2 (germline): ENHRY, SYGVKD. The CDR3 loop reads CAVRSNREENTGELFF. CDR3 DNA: TGTGCCGTCCGTTCGAACAGGGAGGAGAACACCGGGGAGCTGTTTTTT.

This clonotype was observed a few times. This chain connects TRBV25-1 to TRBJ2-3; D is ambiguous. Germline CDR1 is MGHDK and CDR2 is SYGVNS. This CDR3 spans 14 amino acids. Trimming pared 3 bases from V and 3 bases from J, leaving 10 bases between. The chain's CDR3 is CASSDLQLTDTQYF. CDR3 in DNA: TGTGCCAGCAGTGACCTACAGTTAACAGATACGCAGTATTTT.

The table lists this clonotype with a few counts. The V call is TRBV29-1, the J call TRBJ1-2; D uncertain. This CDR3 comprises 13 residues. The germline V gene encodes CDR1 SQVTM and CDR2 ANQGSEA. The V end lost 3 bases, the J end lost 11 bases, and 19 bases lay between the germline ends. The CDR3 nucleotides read TGCAGCGTTGAGGTGACCCCTATTTCTGGTTACACCTTC. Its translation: CSVEVTPISGYTF.

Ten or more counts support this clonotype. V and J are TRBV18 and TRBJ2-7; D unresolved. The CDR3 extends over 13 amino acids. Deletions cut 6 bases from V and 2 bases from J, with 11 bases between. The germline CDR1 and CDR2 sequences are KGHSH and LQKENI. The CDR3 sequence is CASSETSTYEQYF. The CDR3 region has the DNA TGTGCCAGCTCGGAAACTTCTACCTACGAGCAGTACTTC.

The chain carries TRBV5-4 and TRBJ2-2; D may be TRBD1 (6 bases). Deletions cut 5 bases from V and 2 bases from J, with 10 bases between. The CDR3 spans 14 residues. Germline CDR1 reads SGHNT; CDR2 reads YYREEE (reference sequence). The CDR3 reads CASRVQGNTGELFF. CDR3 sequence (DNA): TGTGCCAGCAGGGTACAGGGTAACACCGGGGAGCTGTTTTTT. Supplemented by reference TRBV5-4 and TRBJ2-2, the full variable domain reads ETGVTQSPTHLIKTRGQQVTLRCSSQSGHNTVSWYQQALGQGPQFIFQYYREEENGRGNFPPRFSGLQFPNYSSELNVNALELDDSALYLCASRVQGNTGELFFGEGSRLTVL.

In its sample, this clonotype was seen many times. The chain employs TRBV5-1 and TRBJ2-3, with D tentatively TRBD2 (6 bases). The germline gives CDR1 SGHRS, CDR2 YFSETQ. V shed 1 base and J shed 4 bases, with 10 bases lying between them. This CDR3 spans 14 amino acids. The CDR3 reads CASSLRTGADTQYF. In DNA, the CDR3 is TGCGCCAGCAGCTTGCGTACGGGGGCAGATACGCAGTATTTT. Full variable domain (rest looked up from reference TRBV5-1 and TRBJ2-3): KAGVTQTPRYLIKTRGQQVTLSCSPISGHRSVSWYQQTPGQGLQFLFEYFSETQRNKGNFPGRFSGRQFSNSRSEMNVSTLELGDSALYLCASSLRTGADTQYFGPGTRLTVL.